A single sample gave rise to the 20 T cell receptor beta chains below, sequenced in a study of cytomegalovirus exposure and HLA in healthy donors (dated by TCRdb to about 2017). The library was obtained by the immunoSEQ multiplex PCR assay. A mixture of 60 forward primers for TCR Vbeta segments and 13 reverse primers for TCR Jbeta segments was used in the multiplex PCR. TCRdb carries this immuneACCESS record with in-frame sequences only. Its versions omit some clonotypes, under half of them owing to an unresolved V gene in the studies checked, with the rest unexplained. In all, the sample holds 170,000 or so clones, and approximately 84% of those were seen once. Together, the top ten hold around 4.9% of the sample. Sequenced input: PBMCs. The receptors were gathered from a girl between 5 and 17 years old in good health and CMV-seropositive.

V and J are TRBV7-9 and TRBJ1-1; TRBD1 might be the D (5 bases). Germline V gene sequence: CDR1 SEHNR, CDR2 FQNEAQ (reference sequence). CDR3 size: 12 residues. Between the trimmed V and J ends, which lost 1 base and 11 bases, there was a span of 11 bases. The CDR3 DNA reads as TGTGCCAGCAGCTTAGGGGGACTCGGGGCTTTCTTT. Translated: CASSLGGLGAFF.

This clone was recorded only once. The V gene is TRBV27, the J gene TRBJ1-1; TRBD1 is a possible D gene (6 bases). Trimming removed 6 bases from V and 6 bases from J, with 11 bases in between. There are 12 residues in the CDR3. Germline CDR1 reads MNHEY; CDR2 reads SMNVEV (reference sequence). CDR3 sequence: CASRVQGSEAFF. In DNA form, the CDR3 reads TGTGCCAGCAGAGTACAGGGTTCTGAAGCTTTCTTT.

The chain joins TRBV28 to TRBJ2-7; 8 bases are shared with TRBD2. V shed 6 bases and J 0 bases; nucleotides not matched to a gene: 4. Germline V gene lookup returns CDR1 MDHEN and CDR2 SYDVKM. The CDR3 covers 14 residues. DNA of the CDR3: TGTGCCAGCAGGACCAGCGGGGGCTCCTACGAGCAGTACTTC. Translating gives CASRTSGGSYEQYF. Full variable domain (rest looked up from reference TRBV28 and TRBJ2-7): DVKVTQSSRYLVKRTGEKVFLECVQDMDHENMFWYRQDPGLGLRLIYFSYDVKMKEKGDIPEGYSVSREKKERFSLILESASTNQTSMYLCASRTSGGSYEQYFGPGTRLTVT.

Concerning this clone itself: Mismatch with germline at one junction end may stem from a read error. V and J are TRBV7-7 and TRBJ2-3, with 8 bases that match TRBD2. The CDR3 loop spans 14 amino acids. In germline, CDR1 is SSHAT, CDR2 FNYEAQ (reference sequence). CDR3 sequence reads: CASSMTSGTDTQYF. Written as DNA, the CDR3 is TGTGCTAGCAGTATGACTAGCGGCACAGATACGCAGTATTTT.

This chain joins TRBV2 and TRBJ2-2; D is unresolved. The CDR3 runs 13 residues. V lost 3 bases, J lost 4 bases, and 6 bases lay in between. Germline loops: CDR1 SNHLY, CDR2 FYNNEI. In nucleotides, the CDR3 is TGTGCCAGCAGTGAGACAACCACCGGGGAGCTGTTTTTT. It codes for CASSETTTGELFF.

V gene TRBV7-9 combines with J gene TRBJ1-1, with D possibly TRBD1 on 5 matching bases. The CDR3 consists of 11 residues. Germline V gene sequence: CDR1 SEHNR, CDR2 FQNEAQ (reference sequence). V shed 4 bases and J shed 11 bases, with 11 bases lying between them. The CDR3 DNA is TGTGCCAGCAGCTACGACAGAGGTGCTTTCTTT. It is translated as CASSYDRGAFF. Using reference TRBV7-9 and TRBJ1-1 for the parts outside the CDR3, the full variable domain is DTGVSQNPRHKITKRGQNVTFRCDPISEHNRLYWYRQTLGQGPEFLTYFQNEAQLEKSRLLSDRFSAERPKGSFSTLEIQRTEQGDSAMYLCASSYDRGAFFGQGTRLTVV.

The gene calls are TRBV28 and TRBJ1-5; D gene uncertain. V shed 2 bases and J shed 7 bases, with 12 bases lying between them. CDR1 and CDR2 from the germline V gene are MDHEN and SYDVKM. The CDR3 covers 14 residues. The CDR3 loop is CASSLEQVGQPQHF. The CDR3 DNA is TGTGCCAGCAGTTTAGAGCAGGTTGGCCAGCCCCAGCATTTT. The whole variable domain, remainder taken from reference TRBV28 and TRBJ1-5, is DVKVTQSSRYLVKRTGEKVFLECVQDMDHENMFWYRQDPGLGLRLIYFSYDVKMKEKGDIPEGYSVSREKKERFSLILESASTNQTSMYLCASSLEQVGQPQHFGDGTRLSIL.

This rearrangement joins TRBV15 to TRBJ2-5, with 7 bases lining up with TRBD2. Germline CDR1 and CDR2: LNHNV and YYDKDF (reference sequence). This CDR3 is 14 amino acids long. Unmatched junction bases numbered 6, after V lost 3 bases and J lost 5 bases. CDR3 loop: CATSRGGAVETQYF. CDR3 sequence (DNA): TGTGCCACCAGCAGGGGAGGGGCCGTCGAGACCCAGTACTTC.

This clone occurred a few times. This chain joins TRBV4-2 and TRBJ2-4; possibly TRBD2 for D (5 bases). Germline values: CDR1 LGHNA, CDR2 YNFKEQ. V lost 0 bases to trimming and J lost 7 bases, with 13 bases between them. The CDR3 has 15 residues. The CDR3 protein is CASSQDRTGKNIQYF. The CDR3 DNA is TGTGCCAGCAGCCAAGATCGAACGGGGAAGAACATTCAGTACTTC.

This clone has a single count. Other DNA sequences of this sample code for an identical CDR3. J is TRBJ1-5 and V is TRBV5-1; TRBD1 might be the D (5 bases). The CDR3 has 14 amino acids. Germline assignment: CDR1 SGHRS and CDR2 YFSETQ. V shed 0 bases and J shed 6 bases, with 10 bases lying between them. CDR3 in amino acids: CASSLAQGGQPQHF. The CDR3 nucleotides are TGCGCCAGCAGCTTGGCGCAGGGAGGTCAGCCCCAGCATTTT.

This clone was observed a single time. The chain joins TRBV4-1 to TRBJ2-7, with 9 bases that match TRBD1. Germline CDR1 and CDR2: MGHRA and YSYEKL. The V segment lost 4 bases and the J segment 2 bases; nucleotides outside the gene matches: 6. The CDR3 runs 15 residues. CDR3 sequence (DNA): TGCGCCAGCAGCCCCTGGACAGGGGAAACCTACGAGCAGTACTTC. Protein: CASSPWTGETYEQYF.

This chain connects TRBV13 to TRBJ1-2, with 7 positions matching TRBD1. The CDR3 extends over 14 amino acids. Germline loops: CDR1 PRHDT, CDR2 FYEKMQ (reference sequence). After removal of 6 bases from V and 8 bases from J, the junction contained 12 bases not matched to a gene. The CDR3 loop reads CASSPQGSGRGYTF. The CDR3 DNA follows: TGTGCCAGCAGTCCACAGGGGTCGGGGAGGGGCTACACCTTC.

The chain joins TRBV2 to TRBJ1-4; D not certain. The CDR3 contains 13 residues. Trimming shortened V by 10 bases and J by 2 bases, and 11 bases separated the two germline ends. CDR1 is SNHLY, CDR2 FYNNEI, per germline. For the CDR3, the DNA is TGTGCCACCAAGGGAGTCACTAATGAAAAACTGTTTTTT. Residues: CATKGVTNEKLFF.

This clone was seen once. The rearrangement joins TRBV6-4 to TRBJ2-3; the D is unclear. Germline values: CDR1 MRHNA, CDR2 SNTAGT. The CDR3 totals 15 residues. Trimming cost V 5 bases and J 2 bases, with 14 bases left between them. The DNA for the CDR3 is TGTGCCAGCAGTCATGATCCTACCCTCACAGATACGCAGTATTTT. This translates into CASSHDPTLTDTQYF.

This rearrangement joins TRBV19 to TRBJ2-3, with 7 bases matching TRBD2. The V gene's germline CDR1 is LNHDA and CDR2 SQIVND (reference sequence). This CDR3 has 14 residues. Trimming removed 5 bases from V and 6 bases from J; junction bases left unmatched: 8. CDR3: CASSLLGGRDTQYF. CDR3 DNA: TGTGCCAGTAGTCTTTTGGGGGGGAGGGATACGCAGTATTTT.

The rearrangement uses TRBV30 and TRBJ1-2; TRBD1 matches at 7 bases. Germline CDR1 and CDR2: GTSNPN and SVGIG (reference sequence). J was trimmed by 7 bases and V by 4 bases; bases with no gene match: 9. CDR3 length: 13 residues. The CDR3 protein is CAWKGQPNTGYTF. CDR3 in DNA: TGTGCCTGGAAGGGACAGCCGAATACTGGCTACACCTTC.

The table lists this clone with a few counts. This chain joins TRBV2 and TRBJ1-2; 9 bases are a match to TRBD1. The V gene's germline CDR1 is SNHLY and CDR2 FYNNEI. J lost 7 bases, V lost 0 bases, and 12 bases had no gene match. The CDR3 is 17 amino acids. CDR3 sequence (DNA): TGTGCCAGCAGTGAAGCGCTTCTGGGGACAGGGTTTGGTGGCTACACCTTC. Protein product: CASSEALLGTGFGGYTF.

The chain joins TRBV14 to TRBJ2-1, with TRBD1 identical over 7 bases. The CDR3 totals 16 residues. CDR1 is SGHDN, CDR2 FVKESK, per germline. V shed 1 base and J 3 bases; nucleotides not matched to a gene: 6. The CDR3 region has the DNA TGTGCCAGCAGCCAAGGACAGGGAGCGAACTACAATGAGCAGTTCTTC. Translation: CASSQGQGANYNEQFF.

The J gene is TRBJ1-5, the V gene TRBV27; D might be TRBD1 (6 bases). CDR1 is MNHEY, CDR2 SMNVEV, per germline (reference sequence). The CDR3 is 11 amino acids. V lost 10 bases to trimming and J lost 12 bases, with 16 bases between them. The CDR3 loop is CANFPWGLQHF. The CDR3 DNA reads as TGTGCCAACTTCCCCTGGGGGCTCCAGCATTTT.

The chain has TRBV12-5 and TRBJ1-5, with D hard to call. Per germline, CDR1 LGHNT and CDR2 FRNRAP. The V gene lost 0 bases and the J gene lost 3 bases, with 15 bases spanning the gap. The CDR3 contains 17 residues. CDR3 sequence reads: CASGLVVTGNNNQPQHF. CDR3 DNA sequence: TGTGCTAGTGGTTTGGTCGTTACCGGGAACAACAATCAGCCCCAGCATTTT.